The clone carrying this TCR beta chain was seen a handful of times. The target antigen is unknown. This sample is part of a study of CD8+ T cells in alopecia areata. Study-wide background: At a dose of 5 to 10 mg twice daily, oral tofacitinib was given to treated patients.

Study-wide points: The study found higher clonality in lesional than normal scalp, especially in alopecia totalis/universalis.

CDR1 and CDR2 from the germline V gene are ENHRY and SYGVKD. This CDR3 contains 12 residues. V gave up 10 bases and J gave up 0 bases, with 7 bases separating them. The sequencing template was cDNA reverse transcribed from extracted RNA. The protocol was immunoSEQ multiplex PCR, while the TCRdb copy is restricted to in-frame clones and leaves out a portion. The sample records about 180,000 clones, around 49% being singletons. Stated treatment: oral pan-JAK inhibitor, 5-10 mg twice daily. Alopecia areata patients provided lesional scalp punch biopsies and peripheral blood. V and J are TRBV10-3 and TRBJ1-3; D remains unclear. The material sequenced was CD8+ T cells sorted from blood, taken around week 53, from a patient treated with tofacitinib. This TCR was sampled from a human donor with alopecia areata. CDR3 region: CATISSGNTIYF. The CDR3 DNA follows: TGTGCCACCATTAGCTCTGGAAACACCATATATTTT.